The 19 T cell receptor beta chains listed next were all sequenced from one sample in a study of Ad26.COV2.S vaccination and SARS-CoV-2 variants. Specified treatment: over 15 received Ad26.COV2.S at low or high dose, single or two shots; several received placebo; per-sample allocation not given. All samples were drawn on day 63, counting from the first vaccine or placebo injection. Libraries were prepared by immunoSEQ multiplex PCR; TCRdb keeps only in-frame clonotypes and omits some of them. The sample shows about 400,000 clones, 70% to 90% of them seen only once. Sequences were derived from peripheral blood, sampled in a trial of Ad26.COV2.S vaccine versus placebo. These receptors were taken from a person aged 18 to 65 who received the Ad26.COV2.S COVID-19 vaccine or a placebo.

The CDR3 DNA reads TGTGCCAGTACCTCCCCCATCTTACCGTACGAGCAGTACTTC. This encodes CASTSPILPYEQYF. The gene calls are TRBV19 and TRBJ2-7; D unclear. CDR3 length: 14 amino acids. Germline CDR1 is LNHDA and CDR2 is SQIVND (reference sequence). V was shortened by 7 bases and J by 4 bases, with 17 bases between the two germline ends.

The gene calls are TRBV29-1 and TRBJ2-2; D remains ambiguous. The germline CDR1 and CDR2 sequences are SQVTM and ANQGSEA. Between the trimmed V and J ends, which lost 7 bases and 3 bases, there was a span of 9 bases. The CDR3 covers 12 residues. The CDR3 region is CSGCPDTGELFF. The CDR3 DNA sequence: TGCAGCGGCTGTCCTGACACCGGGGAGCTGTTTTTT.

This chain joins TRBV5-4 and TRBJ2-7; D assignment may be TRBD1 or TRBD2 (5 bases each). Looked up from germline, CDR1 is SGHNT and CDR2 is YYREEE (reference sequence). V shed 0 bases and J shed 2 bases, with 9 bases lying between them. The CDR3 is 14 amino acids. CDR3 protein: CASSLDQGPYEQYF. CDR3 bases: TGTGCCAGCAGCTTGGATCAGGGACCCTACGAGCAGTACTTC.

The V and J genes are TRBV7-2 and TRBJ2-7; D may match TRBD1 or TRBD2 (5 bases each). The length of the CDR3 is 14 residues. Trimming pared 3 bases from V and 3 bases from J, leaving 12 bases between. The germline gives CDR1 SGHTA, CDR2 FQGNSA. The CDR3 DNA is TGTGCCAGCAGCTTTGGGACCGAGCTCTACGAGCAGTACTTC. Residues: CASSFGTELYEQYF.

The chain combines TRBV4-3 with TRBJ2-3, with a weak D call TRBD1 (5 bases). CDR1 and CDR2 from the germline V gene are LGHNA and YSLEER. V lost 0 bases, J lost 0 bases, and 10 bases lay in between. The CDR3 loop spans 16 amino acids. CDR3 in DNA: TGCGCCAGCAGCCAAGATCTGACAGCTAGCACAGATACGCAGTATTTT. Translated: CASSQDLTASTDTQYF.

This chain links TRBV21-1 with TRBJ2-7; the table's D gene call, TRBD1, was not cross checked with the DNA. TRBV21-1 is designated a pseudogene. The CDR3 spans 20 residues. The CDR3 sequence is CASSKGLPCSGAGDWYEQYF. The DNA of the CDR3 is TGTGCCAGCAGCAAAGGCCTACCCTGTTCAGGGGCAGGGGATTGGTACGAGCAGTACTTC.

The chain links TRBV6-2 or TRBV6-3 to TRBJ1-3; possible D gene TRBD1, 6 bases. There are 18 residues in the CDR3. Germline V gene lookup returns CDR1 MNHEY and CDR2 SVGEGT. V was clipped by 0 bases and J by 0 bases, with 15 bases between them. The CDR3 DNA is TGTGCCAGCAGTTACTCGGGGGGGCCCAAGGGCTCTGGAAACACCATATATTTT. This gives the protein CASSYSGGPKGSGNTIYF.

The chain recombines TRBV28 with TRBJ1-6; 10 bases align to TRBD1. The CDR3 is 18 residues long. CDR1 MDHEN and CDR2 SYDVKM come from the germline V gene. With V trimmed by 4 bases and J by 1 base, 7 bases remained unmatched. CDR3 amino acids: CASSSQGTGESYNSPLHF. For the CDR3, the DNA is TGTGCCAGCAGTTCACAAGGGACAGGGGAGTCCTATAATTCACCCCTCCACTTT.

The J gene is TRBJ1-1, the V gene TRBV5-1, with a possible D match to TRBD1 (6 bases). The V gene lost 1 base and the J gene lost 8 bases, with 18 bases spanning the gap. This CDR3 spans 15 amino acids. Germline values: CDR1 SGHRS, CDR2 YFSETQ. CDR3 bases: TGCGCCAGCAGCTTGTCGCAAAACAGGGTCCCAGAAGCTTTCTTT. The encoded protein is CASSLSQNRVPEAFF.

The chain combines TRBV16 with TRBJ2-7, with 7 nucleotides matching TRBD2. Germline trimming cut 1 base from V and 1 base from J; bases unmatched to any gene: 4. CDR3 length equals 15 residues. Germline V gives CDR1 KGHSY, CDR2 FQNENV. The CDR3 protein is CASSQWREKSYEQYF. The CDR3, as DNA: TGTGCCAGCAGCCAATGGCGGGAGAAGTCCTACGAGCAGTACTTC.

The V gene is TRBV4-1, the J gene TRBJ2-2, with D unclear. The CDR3 consists of 14 residues. The V gene's germline CDR1 is MGHRA and CDR2 YSYEKL. V was clipped by 2 bases and J by 7 bases, with 11 bases between them. CDR3 sequence: CASSQSTFGGELFF. The CDR3 DNA reads TGCGCCAGCAGCCAATCAACGTTTGGCGGGGAGCTGTTTTTT.

V and J are TRBV19 and TRBJ1-5; weak D call: TRBD1 (5 bases). V was shortened by 5 bases and J by 9 bases, with 20 bases between the two germline ends. The germline V gene encodes CDR1 LNHDA and CDR2 SQIVND (reference sequence). CDR3 length: 15 amino acids. CDR3 loop: CASSVGVAVRGPQHF. The CDR3 DNA follows: TGTGCCAGTAGTGTAGGGGTAGCGGTAAGAGGGCCCCAGCATTTT.

The table lists this clone with a count of one. V usage is TRBV11-3 and J usage is TRBJ2-1; 9 nucleotides line up with TRBD2. Trimming cost V 0 bases and J 4 bases; bases outside gene matches: 4. This CDR3 spans 16 amino acids. Germline V gene sequence: CDR1 SGHNT, CDR2 YENEEA. The CDR3 DNA sequence: TGTGCCAGCAGCTTAGAAGGGACTAGCCAGTACAATGAGCAGTTCTTC. Protein sequence: CASSLEGTSQYNEQFF.

The count of this clone is one. This chain joins TRBV2 and TRBJ2-2; D is uncertain. V was shortened by 2 bases and J by 4 bases, with 5 bases between the two germline ends. Per germline, CDR1 SNHLY and CDR2 FYNNEI. This CDR3 has 13 residues. CDR3 sequence: CASSEMVTGELFF. The CDR3 nucleotides read TGTGCCAGCAGTGAAATGGTCACCGGGGAGCTGTTTTTT.

This rearrangement joins TRBV30 to TRBJ2-2; 9 bases align to TRBD1. The CDR3 totals 14 residues. CDR1 is GTSNPN, CDR2 SVGIG, per germline (reference sequence). The J segment lost 5 bases and the V segment lost 4 bases, leaving 5 bases of the junction unmatched. The CDR3 region is CAWTYRGRTGELFF. CDR3 sequence (DNA): TGTGCCTGGACCTACAGGGGGCGGACCGGGGAGCTGTTTTTT.

This clone was counted once. The genes are TRBV24-1 and TRBJ1-3; D not certain. Per germline, CDR1 KGHDR and CDR2 SFDVKD. The V and J ends lost 4 bases and 1 base respectively, with 1 base between them. This CDR3 has 12 amino acids. In DNA, the CDR3 is TGTGCCACCAGTGAATCTGGAAACACCATATATTTT. Protein: CATSESGNTIYF.

This chain joins TRBV5-4 and TRBJ2-3, with 7 bases that match TRBD2. Germline CDR1 and CDR2: SGHNT and YYREEE (reference sequence). Unmatched junction bases numbered 9, after V lost 3 bases and J lost 5 bases. The CDR3 spans 15 residues. The CDR3 coding sequence is TGTGCCAGCAGCTCTACTAGCGTCAGTGGAGATACGCAGTATTTT. It codes for CASSSTSVSGDTQYF.

The chain combines TRBV7-9 with TRBJ2-4; D gene uncertain. V shed 5 bases and J shed 7 bases, with 12 bases lying between them. Germline CDR1 and CDR2: SEHNR and FQNEAQ (reference sequence). The CDR3 runs to 13 residues. CDR3 loop: CASSPNIGNIQYF. The CDR3 DNA reads as TGTGCCAGCAGCCCCAACATTGGGAACATTCAGTACTTC.

The CDR3 DNA sequence: TGTGCCAGCAGCCCACCGGGACAGGGCTTCTACGAGCAGTACTTC. It is translated as CASSPPGQGFYEQYF. The J gene is TRBJ2-7, the V gene TRBV5-5; TRBD1 matches 9 bases. CDR1 is SGHKS, CDR2 YYEKEE, per germline (reference sequence). This CDR3 has 15 amino acids. Unmatched junction bases numbered 8, after V lost 4 bases and J lost 3 bases.